This is a list of T cell receptor beta chains from one sample in a study of shared clonotypes between healthy human individuals. The method was immunoSEQ multiplex PCR; TCRdb's version includes in-frame clones alone and lacks a portion of them. The sample includes over a million clones, under 80% seen only once; the top ten take approximately 1.5%. The source material was memory CD4+ T cells sorted from blood. The source is a man younger than 35 in good health. Each CDR3 is given with its conserved first and last residue. Fields, in order: V gene, clone size, D gene, J gene, CDR3 protein, CDR3 DNA. D genes are given only for firm matches. Size values are once, few and many counts, or a class for expanded clones, and some rows have none.

v_gene: TRBV7-6
abundance: -
d_gene: TRBD2
j_gene: TRBJ2-5
CDR3aa: CASTVAGEEETQYF
CDR3nt: TGTGCCAGCACCGTAGCGGGGGAGGAGGAGACCCAGTACTTC

v_gene: TRBV7-2
abundance: -
d_gene: -
j_gene: TRBJ2-2
CDR3aa: CASSLEGSGNTGELFF
CDR3nt: TGTGCCAGCAGCTTAGAAGGATCGGGGAACACCGGGGAGCTGTTTTTT

v_gene: TRBV11-2
abundance: -
d_gene: -
j_gene: TRBJ1-2
CDR3aa: CASSPRGRDYGYTF
CDR3nt: TGTGCCAGCAGTCCGAGGGGCAGGGACTATGGCTACACCTTC

v_gene: TRBV10-3
abundance: few
d_gene: TRBD2
j_gene: TRBJ2-1
CDR3aa: CAISEPLAGVLSSYNEQFF
CDR3nt: TGTGCCATCAGTGAGCCCCTAGCGGGGGTTCTAAGCTCCTACAATGAGCAGTTCTTC

v_gene: TRBV12-5
abundance: -
d_gene: -
j_gene: TRBJ1-2
CDR3aa: CASGFMTGGGYTF
CDR3nt: TGTGCTAGTGGTTTTATGACAGGCGGTGGCTACACCTTC

v_gene: TRBV10-1
abundance: -
d_gene: -
j_gene: TRBJ2-3
CDR3aa: CASSEGGLTTDTQYF
CDR3nt: TGCGCCAGCAGTGAAGGGGGACTTACCACAGATACGCAGTATTTT

v_gene: TRBV6-5
abundance: -
d_gene: -
j_gene: TRBJ1-1
CDR3aa: CASSYEFGRSEAFF
CDR3nt: TGTGCCAGCAGTTACGAGTTTGGGCGTTCTGAAGCTTTCTTT

v_gene: TRBV28
abundance: many
d_gene: TRBD1
j_gene: TRBJ2-7
CDR3aa: CATGSGTGLKEQYF
CDR3nt: TGTGCCACTGGCTCCGGGACAGGGCTGAAGGAGCAGTACTTC

v_gene: TRBV25-1
abundance: -
d_gene: -
j_gene: TRBJ2-5
CDR3aa: CASSDEVRRETQYF
CDR3nt: TGTGCCAGCAGTGATGAGGTCCGCCGGGAGACCCAGTACTTC

v_gene: TRBV28
abundance: few
d_gene: -
j_gene: TRBJ1-5
CDR3aa: CASSLFREGNQPQHF
CDR3nt: TGTGCCAGCAGTTTATTCAGGGAGGGGAATCAGCCCCAGCATTTT

v_gene: TRBV6-1
abundance: once
d_gene: -
j_gene: TRBJ1-3
CDR3aa: CASSEPGAWTIYF
CDR3nt: TGTGCCAGCAGTGAACCCGGGGCCTGGACCATATATTTT

v_gene: TRBV5-1
abundance: many
d_gene: TRBD1
j_gene: TRBJ1-5
CDR3aa: CASSMSGGGQPQHF
CDR3nt: TGCGCCAGCAGCATGTCAGGGGGCGGGCAGCCCCAGCATTTT

v_gene: TRBV30
abundance: -
d_gene: -
j_gene: TRBJ2-3
CDR3aa: CAWGLGGKRADTQYF
CDR3nt: TGTGCCTGGGGACTAGGGGGGAAGAGGGCAGATACGCAGTATTTT

v_gene: TRBV9
abundance: -
d_gene: -
j_gene: TRBJ2-2
CDR3aa: CASSRATLTRSWNTGELFF
CDR3nt: TGTGCCAGCAGTCGAGCCACTCTCACCCGATCATGGAACACCGGGGAGCTGTTTTTT

v_gene: TRBV11-2
abundance: -
d_gene: -
j_gene: TRBJ1-1
CDR3aa: CASSLGTTLEDTEAFF
CDR3nt: TGTGCCAGCAGCTTAGGGACAACCTTGGAGGACACTGAAGCTTTCTTT

v_gene: TRBV9
abundance: -
d_gene: -
j_gene: TRBJ1-1
CDR3aa: CASSVAGQTEAFF
CDR3nt: TGTGCCAGCAGCGTAGCTGGGCAAACTGAAGCTTTCTTT

v_gene: TRBV11-2
abundance: -
d_gene: -
j_gene: TRBJ2-6
CDR3aa: CASSAGAGTGANVLTF
CDR3nt: TGTGCCAGCAGCGCGGGGGCAGGAACTGGGGCCAACGTCCTGACTTTC

v_gene: TRBV11-2
abundance: -
d_gene: -
j_gene: TRBJ1-4
CDR3aa: CASSLRATNEKLFF
CDR3nt: TGTGCCAGCAGCTTAAGGGCAACTAATGAAAAACTGTTTTTT

v_gene: TRBV2
abundance: -
d_gene: -
j_gene: TRBJ1-4
CDR3aa: CASSEARQNEKLFF
CDR3nt: TGTGCCAGCAGTGAAGCCAGACAGAATGAAAAACTGTTTTTT

v_gene: TRBV2
abundance: -
d_gene: -
j_gene: TRBJ1-2
CDR3aa: CASSVESATPYGYTF
CDR3nt: TGTGCCAGCAGTGTAGAGTCAGCTACACCCTATGGCTACACCTTC

v_gene: TRBV5-8
abundance: -
d_gene: -
j_gene: TRBJ2-3
CDR3aa: CASSPVPSRGTDTQYF
CDR3nt: TGTGCCAGCAGCCCAGTGCCTTCCAGAGGAACAGATACGCAGTATTTT

v_gene: TRBV28
abundance: -
d_gene: -
j_gene: TRBJ1-6
CDR3aa: CASSPAGRGGSPLHF
CDR3nt: TGTGCCAGCAGCCCGGCGGGGAGGGGAGGGTCACCCCTCCACTTT

v_gene: TRBV4-1
abundance: -
d_gene: -
j_gene: TRBJ1-2
CDR3aa: CASSQILGFYGYTF
CDR3nt: TGCGCCAGCAGCCAAATCTTGGGGTTCTATGGCTACACCTTC

v_gene: TRBV10-2
abundance: -
d_gene: -
j_gene: TRBJ1-5
CDR3aa: CASSELGNNQPQHF
CDR3nt: TGCGCCAGCAGTGAGTTGGGAAACAATCAGCCCCAGCATTTT

v_gene: TRBV7-2
abundance: -
d_gene: -
j_gene: TRBJ2-7
CDR3aa: CASSLGIPYEQYF
CDR3nt: TGTGCCAGCAGCTTAGGCATCCCCTACGAGCAGTACTTC

v_gene: TRBV10-3
abundance: -
d_gene: -
j_gene: TRBJ1-1
CDR3aa: CAIRGPMNTEAFF
CDR3nt: TGTGCCATCAGGGGCCCGATGAACACTGAAGCTTTCTTT

v_gene: TRBV15
abundance: -
d_gene: TRBD1
j_gene: TRBJ1-3
CDR3aa: CATSRAGDRALSVGNTIYF
CDR3nt: TGTGCCACCAGCAGAGCCGGGGACAGGGCACTTTCCGTCGGAAACACCATATATTTT

v_gene: TRBV6-5
abundance: few
d_gene: -
j_gene: TRBJ1-5
CDR3aa: CASSFPRVNQPQHF
CDR3nt: TGTGCCAGCAGTTTTCCCAGGGTAAATCAGCCCCAGCATTTT

v_gene: TRBV30
abundance: -
d_gene: TRBD2
j_gene: TRBJ2-1
CDR3aa: CAWEDLAGIQFF
CDR3nt: TGTGCCTGGGAGGATTTAGCGGGGATCCAGTTCTTC

v_gene: TRBV10-3
abundance: -
d_gene: -
j_gene: TRBJ1-2
CDR3aa: CAINGAGEGANYGYTF
CDR3nt: TGTGCCATCAATGGGGCAGGGGAAGGGGCGAACTATGGCTACACCTTC

v_gene: TRBV7-2
abundance: -
d_gene: -
j_gene: TRBJ2-7
CDR3aa: CASSVQGSEQYF
CDR3nt: TGTGCCAGCAGCGTACAAGGGTCCGAGCAGTACTTC

v_gene: TRBV7-9
abundance: -
d_gene: -
j_gene: TRBJ1-5
CDR3aa: CASSWAVDGTKHF
CDR3nt: TGTGCCAGCAGCTGGGCGGTCGACGGAACGAAGCATTTT

v_gene: TRBV5-1
abundance: -
d_gene: -
j_gene: TRBJ2-5
CDR3aa: CASSTIQEETQYF
CDR3nt: TGCGCCAGCAGCACAATCCAGGAGGAGACCCAGTACTTC

v_gene: TRBV5-1
abundance: -
d_gene: TRBD2
j_gene: TRBJ2-1
CDR3aa: CASSWTSSFSYNEQFF
CDR3nt: TGCGCCAGCAGCTGGACTAGCTCTTTCTCCTACAATGAGCAGTTCTTC

v_gene: TRBV10-3
abundance: -
d_gene: TRBD1
j_gene: TRBJ1-2
CDR3aa: CAISEPTGGRDGYTF
CDR3nt: TGTGCCATCAGTGAGCCGACAGGGGGCAGGGATGGCTACACCTTC

v_gene: TRBV5-1
abundance: -
d_gene: TRBD1
j_gene: TRBJ2-3
CDR3aa: CASSLAGDRTDTQYF
CDR3nt: TGCGCCAGCAGCTTGGCAGGGGACAGGACAGATACGCAGTATTTT

v_gene: TRBV7-8
abundance: few
d_gene: -
j_gene: TRBJ2-3
CDR3aa: CASSRLSDTQYF
CDR3nt: TGTGCCAGCAGCCGTCTTTCAGATACGCAGTATTTT

v_gene: TRBV20-1
abundance: few
d_gene: -
j_gene: TRBJ2-7
CDR3aa: CSAKEYHEQYF
CDR3nt: TGCAGTGCTAAGGAGTATCACGAGCAGTACTTC

v_gene: TRBV4-1
abundance: -
d_gene: -
j_gene: TRBJ2-3
CDR3aa: CASSRQDPDTQYF
CDR3nt: TGCGCCAGCAGCCGGCAGGATCCAGATACGCAGTATTTT

v_gene: TRBV10-3
abundance: -
d_gene: -
j_gene: TRBJ2-1
CDR3aa: CAISAVRDNYNEQFF
CDR3nt: TGTGCCATCAGTGCGGTCAGGGATAACTACAATGAGCAGTTCTTC

v_gene: TRBV7-9
abundance: once
d_gene: TRBD1
j_gene: TRBJ1-6
CDR3aa: CASSLRGSSYNSPLHF
CDR3nt: TGTGCCAGCAGCCTCAGGGGGAGCTCCTATAATTCACCCCTCCACTTT

v_gene: TRBV18
abundance: few
d_gene: -
j_gene: TRBJ2-5
CDR3aa: CASSPLADQETQYF
CDR3nt: TGTGCCAGCTCACCACTAGCGGACCAAGAGACCCAGTACTTC

v_gene: TRBV5-1
abundance: -
d_gene: TRBD2
j_gene: TRBJ2-3
CDR3aa: CASSFGGTTTDTQYF
CDR3nt: TGCGCCAGCAGCTTCGGGGGGACGACCACAGATACGCAGTATTTT

v_gene: TRBV7-2
abundance: -
d_gene: -
j_gene: TRBJ2-3
CDR3aa: CASSLLTDTQYF
CDR3nt: TGTGCCAGCAGCTTGCTCACAGATACGCAGTATTTT

v_gene: TRBV30
abundance: -
d_gene: -
j_gene: TRBJ1-1
CDR3aa: CAWSVLGRSEAFF
CDR3nt: TGTGCCTGGAGTGTCCTGGGGCGATCAGAAGCTTTCTTT

v_gene: TRBV2
abundance: -
d_gene: -
j_gene: TRBJ2-5
CDR3aa: CASNGQRQETQYF
CDR3nt: TGTGCCAGCAATGGGCAACGTCAAGAGACCCAGTACTTC

v_gene: TRBV19
abundance: -
d_gene: -
j_gene: TRBJ2-3
CDR3aa: CASSFRVRADTQYF
CDR3nt: TGTGCCAGTAGTTTCCGCGTGAGGGCAGATACGCAGTATTTT

v_gene: TRBV10-1
abundance: many
d_gene: -
j_gene: TRBJ1-1
CDR3aa: CASSEEANTEAFF
CDR3nt: TGCGCCAGCAGTGAGGAGGCGAACACTGAAGCTTTCTTT

v_gene: TRBV11-1
abundance: -
d_gene: -
j_gene: TRBJ2-1
CDR3aa: CASSSKAVSGYNEQFF
CDR3nt: TGTGCCAGCAGCTCAAAGGCGGTCTCAGGGTACAATGAGCAGTTCTTC

v_gene: TRBV6-6
abundance: -
d_gene: -
j_gene: TRBJ2-2
CDR3aa: CASSKKGGDTGELFF
CDR3nt: TGTGCCAGCAGTAAGAAAGGGGGGGACACCGGGGAGCTGTTTTTT

v_gene: TRBV19
abundance: -
d_gene: -
j_gene: TRBJ1-5
CDR3aa: CASSLFGQDSNQPQHF
CDR3nt: TGTGCCAGTAGTCTCTTCGGACAAGATAGCAATCAGCCCCAGCATTTT

v_gene: TRBV7-8
abundance: -
d_gene: -
j_gene: TRBJ2-3
CDR3aa: CASSSLLRSSKSDTQYF
CDR3nt: TGTGCCAGCAGCTCCTTACTTCGGTCAAGCAAGTCAGATACGCAGTATTTT

v_gene: TRBV7-2
abundance: -
d_gene: TRBD2
j_gene: TRBJ2-7
CDR3aa: CASSLHGTSGYEQYF
CDR3nt: TGTGCCAGCAGCTTACACGGGACTAGCGGCTACGAGCAGTACTTC

v_gene: TRBV4-1
abundance: few
d_gene: -
j_gene: TRBJ1-3
CDR3aa: CASSQDRGNTIYF
CDR3nt: TGCGCCAGCAGCCAAGACAGGGGAAACACCATATATTTT

v_gene: TRBV9
abundance: -
d_gene: TRBD1
j_gene: TRBJ2-2
CDR3aa: CASRSGQGTGELFF
CDR3nt: TGTGCCAGCAGGTCCGGACAGGGGACCGGGGAGCTGTTTTTT